Presented here are 15 T cell receptor beta chains from one specimen sequenced in a study of blood T cell repertoires in COVID-19. Assay used: immunoSEQ multiplex PCR; TCRdb lists only in-frame clones, some missing. Of hundreds of thousands of clones in the sample, 70% to 90% were seen once. Sequencing used PBMCs or T cells enriched from blood (not recorded which). The receptors here all came from a woman aged 50 to 60 who had recovered from COVID-19.

This sequence joins TRBV13 and TRBJ1-1, with a tentative D call TRBD1 (5 bases). V was shortened by 1 base and J by 5 bases, with 14 bases between the two germline ends. The V gene's germline CDR1 is PRHDT and CDR2 FYEKMQ (reference sequence). The CDR3 covers 15 residues. The CDR3 protein is CASSLALWGWTEAFF. CDR3 in DNA: TGTGCCAGCAGCTTAGCTTTATGGGGCTGGACTGAAGCTTTCTTT. The variable domain in full, completed from reference TRBV13 and TRBJ1-1, reads AAGVIQSPRHLIKEKRETATLKCYPIPRHDTVYWYQQGPGQDPQFLISFYEKMQSDKGSIPDRFSAQQFSDYHSELNMSSLELGDSALYFCASSLALWGWTEAFFGQGTRLTVV.

The CDR3 region is CASSPPQPPGGADTQYF. The CDR3 DNA reads TGTGCCAGCTCACCACCCCAGCCCCCGGGGGGGGCAGATACGCAGTATTTT. The V call is TRBV18, the J call TRBJ2-3; 8 bases are a match to TRBD2. The CDR3 loop spans 17 amino acids. CDR1 KGHSH and CDR2 LQKENI come from the germline V gene. The V segment lost 0 bases and the J segment 4 bases; nucleotides outside the gene matches: 9.

The chain joins TRBV5-1 to TRBJ2-7, with 7 bases lining up with TRBD2. With V trimmed by 4 bases and J by 1 base, 2 bases remained unmatched. The CDR3 spans 13 residues. CDR1 SGHRS and CDR2 YFSETQ come from the germline V gene. The chain's CDR3 is CASSSGDSYEQYF. In DNA form, the CDR3 reads TGCGCCAGCAGCAGCGGGGATTCCTACGAGCAGTACTTC.

This CDR3 is CASSQAGPGANVLTF. The CDR3 DNA reads TGCGCCAGCAGCCAAGCGGGTCCTGGGGCCAACGTCCTGACTTTC. The rearrangement joins TRBV4-3 to TRBJ2-6, with D uncertain. From germline, CDR1 is LGHNA and CDR2 YSLEER. CDR3 length: 15 amino acids. V dropped 1 base and J dropped 2 bases, with 6 bases sitting between them.

The CDR3 nucleotides are TGTGCCTGGAGTAGGAGGGCTGGAAACACCATATATTTT. Its protein is CAWSRRAGNTIYF. J is TRBJ1-3 and V is TRBV30, with no clear D. Germline-derived CDR1 and CDR2 are GTSNPN and SVGIG (reference sequence). CDR3 length equals 13 residues. With 2 bases removed from V and 2 bases from J, the gap between germline ends came to 7 bases.

The CDR3 is CSVETSTGPYNEQFF. The DNA for the CDR3 is TGCAGCGTTGAGACTTCGACAGGGCCATACAATGAGCAGTTCTTC. V is TRBV29-1 and J is TRBJ2-1, with 7 bases matching TRBD1. J lost 4 bases, V lost 3 bases, and 9 bases had no gene match. The CDR3 runs to 15 residues. Germline values: CDR1 SQVTM, CDR2 ANQGSEA.

J is TRBJ2-3 and V is TRBV15; 9 bases map to TRBD1. V shed 3 bases and J 3 bases; nucleotides not matched to a gene: 4. The CDR3 runs to 15 residues. Germline CDR1 and CDR2: LNHNV and YYDKDF (reference sequence). The CDR3 region has the DNA TGTGCCACCAGCAGTGGGACAGGGAGGACAGATACGCAGTATTTT. Its translation is CATSSGTGRTDTQYF.

The genes are TRBV7-3 and TRBJ2-1; 7 nucleotides align to TRBD1. The CDR3 spans 13 residues. Germline V gene lookup returns CDR1 SGHTA and CDR2 FQGTGA. Unmatched junction bases numbered 4, after V lost 1 base and J lost 10 bases. The CDR3 nucleotides read TGTGCCAGCAGCTTAAGTGGGGACAGCGAGCAGTTCTTC. Translating it yields CASSLSGDSEQFF.

The chain is built from TRBV10-3 and TRBJ2-2; 12 positions agree with TRBD2. The V segment lost 0 bases and the J segment 1 base; nucleotides outside the gene matches: 0. Germline loops: CDR1 ENHRY, CDR2 SYGVKD. This CDR3 comprises 17 residues. Written as DNA, the CDR3 is TGTGCCATCAGTGAGTCGACTAGCGGGAGGAACACCGGGGAGCTGTTTTTT. It yields the protein CAISESTSGRNTGELFF.

The chain links TRBV5-6 to TRBJ1-1; D not certain. The CDR3 runs 16 residues. With 1 base removed from V and 1 base from J, the gap between germline ends came to 14 bases. Per the germline V gene, CDR1 is SGHDT and CDR2 is YYEEEE. DNA of the CDR3: TGTGCCAGCAGCTTGTCCGGGTTTCTGACGAACACTGAAGCTTTCTTT. The encoded protein is CASSLSGFLTNTEAFF.

The chain uses TRBV24-1 and TRBJ2-3; a weak D match, TRBD2 (5 bases). Germline V gene sequence: CDR1 KGHDR, CDR2 SFDVKD. Trimming cost V 3 bases and J 4 bases, with 10 bases left between them. The CDR3 covers 14 residues. The CDR3 loop reads CATSDSGGADTQYF. As DNA, the CDR3 is TGTGCCACCAGTGATAGCGGAGGAGCAGATACGCAGTATTTT.

The genes are TRBV6-5 and TRBJ2-2; D may be TRBD2 (7 bases). This CDR3 comprises 13 residues. Per germline, CDR1 MNHEY and CDR2 SVGAGI. V lost 7 bases and J 6 bases, leaving 12 bases between the germline ends. CDR3 sequence (DNA): TGTGCCAGCACGGGGGGCGCGGCCGGGGAGCTGTTTTTT. Protein sequence: CASTGGAAGELFF.

To note about this clone: The sample has other DNA sequences that encode this CDR3 too. The CDR3 region has the DNA TGCGCCAGCAGCCTAGGCGTTGAAGCTTTCTTT. Translating it yields CASSLGVEAFF. This sequence joins TRBV5-1 and TRBJ1-1, with no clear D. In germline, CDR1 is SGHRS, CDR2 YFSETQ. V was clipped by 4 bases and J by 7 bases, with 8 bases between them. CDR3 length equals 11 residues.

The chain carries TRBV7-8 and TRBJ2-7, with 14 bases identical to TRBD2. The CDR3 sequence is 16 residues long. With V trimmed by 2 bases and J by 9 bases, 9 bases remained unmatched. Germline CDR1 is SGHVS and CDR2 is FQNEAQ. CDR3 sequence (DNA): TGTGCCAGCAGCTTAAATGAGGGACTAGCGGGAGTAGCGCAGTACTTC. It specifies CASSLNEGLAGVAQYF.

This chain links TRBV19 with TRBJ1-2, with 7 bases lining up with TRBD1. Per the germline V gene, CDR1 is LNHDA and CDR2 is SQIVND (reference sequence). The CDR3 covers 13 residues. With V trimmed by 2 bases and J by 6 bases, 3 bases remained unmatched. The CDR3 sequence is CASSITGVDGYTF. The CDR3 DNA reads as TGTGCCAGTAGTATAACAGGGGTGGATGGCTACACCTTC.